The clone carrying this T cell receptor (beta chain) was seen a handful of times. A single base is all that separates this from a far larger clone, so a read error is likely. The sample originates from a study of cytomegalovirus exposure and HLA in healthy donors. Primers for the PCR totalled 60 Vbeta and 13 Jbeta. Repertoires were generated with immunoSEQ multiplex PCR, while TCRdb's copy carries only in-frame clones and drops some. The sample includes tens of thousands of clones, approximately 80% of them seen just once. V lost 1 base and J lost 0, with 5 bases in between. Germline V gene data show CDR1 as SGHRS and CDR2 as YFSETQ. This CDR3 comprises 14 residues.

Material: PBMCs. The chain has TRBV5-1 and TRBJ1-3; no firm D call. The sequence derives from a human donor in good health. The CDR3 DNA reads TGCGCCAGCAGCTTGCGCAGCTCTGGAAACACCATATATTTT. Its protein product is CASSLRSSGNTIYF.